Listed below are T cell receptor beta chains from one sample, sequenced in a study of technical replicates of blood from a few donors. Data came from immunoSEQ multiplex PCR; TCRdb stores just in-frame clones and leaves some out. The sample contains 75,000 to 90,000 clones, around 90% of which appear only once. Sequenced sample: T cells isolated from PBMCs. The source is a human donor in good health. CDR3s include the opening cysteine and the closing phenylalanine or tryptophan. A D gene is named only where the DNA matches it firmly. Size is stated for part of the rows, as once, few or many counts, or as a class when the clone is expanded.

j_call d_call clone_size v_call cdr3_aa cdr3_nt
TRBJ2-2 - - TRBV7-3 CASSPHSSGVLGELFF TGTGCCAGCAGCCCTCATTCTTCCGGGGTTCTCGGGGAGCTGTTTTTT
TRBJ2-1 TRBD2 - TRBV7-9 CASSFPNAGTRGYNEQFF TGTGCCAGCAGCTTTCCCAATGCCGGGACTAGAGGGTACAATGAGCAGTTCTTC
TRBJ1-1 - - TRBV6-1 CASSAAKGTEAFF TGTGCCAGCAGTGCGGCGAAGGGGACTGAAGCTTTCTTT
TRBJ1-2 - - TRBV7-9 CASSFAADRWGYTF TGTGCCAGCAGCTTCGCGGCAGACAGGTGGGGCTACACCTTC
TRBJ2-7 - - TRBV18 CASSLGRIYEQYF TGTGCCAGCTCACTGGGCAGGATCTACGAGCAGTACTTC
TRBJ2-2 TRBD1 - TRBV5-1 CASSVGQETGELFF TGCGCCAGCAGCGTGGGACAGGAGACCGGGGAGCTGTTTTTT
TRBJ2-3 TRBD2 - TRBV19 CASSMRAGARTSDTQYF TGTGCCAGTAGTATGAGGGCGGGAGCAAGAACCTCAGATACGCAGTATTTT
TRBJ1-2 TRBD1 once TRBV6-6 CASSYKRGLNYGYTF TGTGCCAGCAGTTATAAAAGGGGGCTGAACTATGGCTACACCTTC
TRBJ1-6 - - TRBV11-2 CATCPGGYYNSPLHF TGTGCCACGTGTCCGGGGGGCTACTATAATTCACCCCTCCACTTT
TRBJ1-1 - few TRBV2 CASSPQRVNGEAFF TGTGCCAGCAGTCCCCAACGGGTTAACGGTGAAGCTTTCTTT
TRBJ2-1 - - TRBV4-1 CASSQVAGFSYNEQFF TGCGCCAGCAGCCAAGTGGCGGGATTCTCCTACAATGAGCAGTTCTTC
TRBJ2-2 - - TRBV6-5 CASSYSAGRELFF TGTGCCAGCAGTTACTCTGCAGGCCGGGAGCTGTTTTTT
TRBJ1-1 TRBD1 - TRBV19 CASKKGGTGVTEAFF TGTGCCAGTAAGAAGGGGGGGACAGGGGTCACTGAAGCTTTCTTT
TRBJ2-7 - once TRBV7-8 CASSDPPGQTYEQYF TGTGCCAGCAGCGACCCCCCAGGACAAACCTACGAGCAGTACTTC
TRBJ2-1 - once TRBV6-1 CASSFGTSNNEQFF TGTGCCAGCAGTTTCGGGACTTCCAACAATGAGCAGTTCTTC
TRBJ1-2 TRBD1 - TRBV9 CASSVDSRGTYGYTF TGTGCCAGCAGCGTAGATAGCAGGGGGACGTATGGCTACACCTTC
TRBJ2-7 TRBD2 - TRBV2 CASSEVGGGTNEQYF TGTGCCAGCAGTGAGGTAGGCGGGGGAACCAACGAGCAGTACTTC
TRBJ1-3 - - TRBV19 CASTYGARGIGDTIYF TGTGCCAGTACCTACGGAGCGAGGGGGATAGGTGACACCATATATTTT
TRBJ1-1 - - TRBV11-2 CASGLGRNTEAFF TGTGCCAGTGGTTTGGGGCGGAACACTGAAGCTTTCTTT
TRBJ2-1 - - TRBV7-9 CASSAQLSSYNEQFF TGTGCCAGCAGCGCCCAACTGAGCTCCTACAATGAGCAGTTCTTC
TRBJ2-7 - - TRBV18 CASSPLRGNYEQYF TGTGCCAGCTCACCACTTCGGGGAAACTACGAGCAGTACTTC
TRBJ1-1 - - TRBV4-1 CASSQEGGLAFF TGCGCCAGCAGCCAAGAGGGGGGTTTGGCTTTCTTT
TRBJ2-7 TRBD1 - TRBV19 CASSPGQALYEQYF TGTGCCAGTTCGCCGGGACAGGCCTTGTACGAGCAGTACTTC
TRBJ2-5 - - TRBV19 CASSVRGTQETQYF TGTGCCAGCTCGGTCCGGGGGACCCAAGAGACCCAGTACTTC